This TCR beta chain comes out of a study of control samples from healthy donors and cancer patients. This CDR3 comprises 15 residues. From germline, CDR1 is SGHNT and CDR2 YYREEE (reference sequence). The germline V and J ends were trimmed by 0 bases and 2 bases, with 11 bases remaining between them. The data were produced by immunoSEQ multiplex PCR, yet TCRdb's version contains in-frame clones alone and is incomplete. Of 150,000 to 200,000 clones listed, about 93% are singletons. The sequence came from a woman in her 30s in good health. Sequencing was carried out using blood. The rearrangement joins TRBV5-4 to TRBJ1-2; D possibly corresponds to TRBD1 (5 bases). The chain's CDR3 is CASSLGGYRNYGYTF. The CDR3 DNA reads as TGTGCCAGCAGCTTGGGGGGCTATCGAAACTATGGCTACACCTTC.